This T cell receptor (beta chain) was found in a study of T cell changes during pregnancy in multiple sclerosis. The CDR3 runs to 13 residues. Per germline, CDR1 SGHDT and CDR2 YYEEEE. V was pared by 1 base and J by 4 bases, with 8 bases between. Sequenced by immunoSEQ multiplex PCR; TCRdb stores in-frame clones only, minus some. The sample contains 30,000 to 40,000 clones, roughly 90% of which appear only once. This clone was recorded once. The chain employs TRBV5-6 and TRBJ1-2; D uncertain. The sequences come from CD4+ T cells from peripheral blood mononuclear cells, collected in the second trimester of pregnancy. The receptor was isolated from a female donor with multiple sclerosis, enrolled in a pregnancy study. The CDR3 sequence is CASSLFAVYGYTF. The CDR3, as DNA: TGTGCCAGCAGCTTGTTTGCAGTCTATGGCTACACCTTC.